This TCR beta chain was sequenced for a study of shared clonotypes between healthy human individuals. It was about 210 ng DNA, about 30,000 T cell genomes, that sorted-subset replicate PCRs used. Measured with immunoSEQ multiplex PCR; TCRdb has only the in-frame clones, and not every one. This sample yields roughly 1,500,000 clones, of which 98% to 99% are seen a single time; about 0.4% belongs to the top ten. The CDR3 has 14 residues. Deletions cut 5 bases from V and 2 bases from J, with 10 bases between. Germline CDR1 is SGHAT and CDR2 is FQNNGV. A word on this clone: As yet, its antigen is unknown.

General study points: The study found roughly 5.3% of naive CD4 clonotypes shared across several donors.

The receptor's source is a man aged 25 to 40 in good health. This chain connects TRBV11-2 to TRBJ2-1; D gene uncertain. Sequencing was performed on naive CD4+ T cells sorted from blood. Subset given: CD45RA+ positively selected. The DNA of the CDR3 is TGTGCCAGCAGCCTACGACAAGCCTACAATGAGCAGTTCTTC. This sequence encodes CASSLRQAYNEQFF. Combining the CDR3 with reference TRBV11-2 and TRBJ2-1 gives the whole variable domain EAGVAQSPRYKIIEKRQSVAFWCNPISGHATLYWYQQILGQGPKLLIQFQNNGVVDDSQLPKDRFSAERLKGVDSTLKIQPAKLEDSAVYLCASSLRQAYNEQFFGPGTRLTVL.